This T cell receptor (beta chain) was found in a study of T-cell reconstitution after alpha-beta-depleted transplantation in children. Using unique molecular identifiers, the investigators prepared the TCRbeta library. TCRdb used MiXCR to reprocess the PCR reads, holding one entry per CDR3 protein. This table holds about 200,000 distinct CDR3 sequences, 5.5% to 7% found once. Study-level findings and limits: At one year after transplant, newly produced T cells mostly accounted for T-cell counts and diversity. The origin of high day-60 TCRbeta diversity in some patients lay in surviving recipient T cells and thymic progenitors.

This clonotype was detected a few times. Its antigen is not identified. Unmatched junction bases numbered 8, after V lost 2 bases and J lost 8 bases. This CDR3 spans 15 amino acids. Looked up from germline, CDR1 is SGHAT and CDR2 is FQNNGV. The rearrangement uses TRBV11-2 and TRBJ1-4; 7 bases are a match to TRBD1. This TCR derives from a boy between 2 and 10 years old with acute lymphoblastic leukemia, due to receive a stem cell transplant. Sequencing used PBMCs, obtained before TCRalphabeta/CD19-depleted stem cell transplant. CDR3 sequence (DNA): TGTGCCAGCAGCTTACGGCCAGGGGGTTGGGAAAAACTGTTTTTT. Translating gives CASSLRPGGWEKLFF.